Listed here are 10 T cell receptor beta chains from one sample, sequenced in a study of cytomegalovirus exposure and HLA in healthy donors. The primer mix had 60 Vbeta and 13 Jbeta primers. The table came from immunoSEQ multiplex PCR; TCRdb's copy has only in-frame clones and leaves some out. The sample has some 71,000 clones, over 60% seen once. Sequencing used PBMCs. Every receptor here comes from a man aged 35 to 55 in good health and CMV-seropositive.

DNA of the CDR3: TGTGCCAGCAGCGTAGCTCCCCAGGGTGGCACAGATACGCAGTATTTT. This encodes CASSVAPQGGTDTQYF. The chain couples TRBV9 to TRBJ2-3; D is possibly TRBD1 (5 bases). Per the germline V gene, CDR1 is SGDLS and CDR2 is YYNGEE. V was trimmed by 0 bases and J by 1 base, leaving 12 bases between them. CDR3 size: 16 residues.

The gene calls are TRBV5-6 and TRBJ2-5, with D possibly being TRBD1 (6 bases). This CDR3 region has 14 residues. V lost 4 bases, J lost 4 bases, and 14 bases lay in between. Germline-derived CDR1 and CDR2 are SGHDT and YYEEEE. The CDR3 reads CASSSLGRGETQYF. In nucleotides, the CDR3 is TGTGCCAGCAGCAGCCTTGGCAGGGGAGAGACCCAGTACTTC.

CDR3 region: CASRQVNEKLFF. CDR3 sequence (DNA): TGTGCCAGCAGACAGGTTAATGAAAAACTGTTTTTT. J is TRBJ1-4 and V is TRBV2; maybe TRBD1 (5 bases). The V end was cut by 6 bases, the J end by 4 bases, with 6 bases between. CDR3 size: 12 residues. Germline CDR1 reads SNHLY; CDR2 reads FYNNEI.

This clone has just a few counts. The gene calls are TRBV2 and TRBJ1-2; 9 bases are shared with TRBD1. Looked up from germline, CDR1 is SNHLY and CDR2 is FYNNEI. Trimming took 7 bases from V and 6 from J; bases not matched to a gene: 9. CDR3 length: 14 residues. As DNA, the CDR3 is TGTGCCAGCATAAACAGGGGGCGTCTTGATGGCTACACCTTC. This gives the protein CASINRGRLDGYTF.

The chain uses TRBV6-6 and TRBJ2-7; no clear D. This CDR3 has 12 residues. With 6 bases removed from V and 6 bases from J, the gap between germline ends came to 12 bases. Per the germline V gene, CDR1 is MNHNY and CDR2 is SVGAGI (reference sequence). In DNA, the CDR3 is TGTGCCAGCAGACCCTCGTCAGGCGAGCAGTACTTC. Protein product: CASRPSSGEQYF.

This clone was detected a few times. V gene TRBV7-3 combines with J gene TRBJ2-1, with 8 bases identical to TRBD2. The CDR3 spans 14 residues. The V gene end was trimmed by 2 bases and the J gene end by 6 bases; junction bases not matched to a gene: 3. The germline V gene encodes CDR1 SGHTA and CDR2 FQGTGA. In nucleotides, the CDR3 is TGTGCCAGCAGCTTACCCGGACTAGCCAATGAGCAGTTCTTC. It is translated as CASSLPGLANEQFF.

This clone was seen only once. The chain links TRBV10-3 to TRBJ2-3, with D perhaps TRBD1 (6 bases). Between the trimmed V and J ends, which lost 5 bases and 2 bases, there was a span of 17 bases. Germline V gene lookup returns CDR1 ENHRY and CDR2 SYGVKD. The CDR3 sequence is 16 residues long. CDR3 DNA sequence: TGTGCCATCAGTTCCTCCAGGGGCGCGGACACAGATACGCAGTATTTT. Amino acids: CAISSSRGADTDTQYF.

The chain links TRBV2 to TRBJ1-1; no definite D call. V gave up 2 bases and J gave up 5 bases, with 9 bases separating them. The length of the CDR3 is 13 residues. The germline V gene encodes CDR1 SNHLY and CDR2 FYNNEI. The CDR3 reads CASSEIRETEAFF. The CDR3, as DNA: TGTGCCAGCAGTGAAATCCGGGAAACTGAAGCTTTCTTT.

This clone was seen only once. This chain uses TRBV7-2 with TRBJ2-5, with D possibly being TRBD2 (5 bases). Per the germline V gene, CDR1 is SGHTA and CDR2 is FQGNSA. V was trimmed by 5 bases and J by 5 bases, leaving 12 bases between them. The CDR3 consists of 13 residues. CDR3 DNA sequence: TGTGCCAGCAGCCCCCCCTCGGGGGAGACCCAGTACTTC. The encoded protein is CASSPPSGETQYF.

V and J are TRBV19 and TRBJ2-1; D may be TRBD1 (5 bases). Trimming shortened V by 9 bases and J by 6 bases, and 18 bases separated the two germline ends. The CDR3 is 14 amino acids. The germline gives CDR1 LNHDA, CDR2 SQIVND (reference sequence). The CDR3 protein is CASSPGIVVNEQFF. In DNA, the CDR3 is TGTGCCAGCTCCCCAGGGATAGTGGTCAATGAGCAGTTCTTC. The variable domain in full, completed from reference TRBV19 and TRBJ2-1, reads DGGITQSPKYLFRKEGQNVTLSCEQNLNHDAMYWYRQDPGQGLRLIYYSQIVNDFQKGDIAEGYSVSREKKESFPLTVTSAQKNPTAFYLCASSPGIVVNEQFFGPGTRLTVL.